The clone carrying this T cell receptor beta chain was observed a few times. Antigen specificity is unknown. The entry originates in a study of cytomegalovirus exposure and HLA in healthy donors. General observations from the study: A later analysis reportedly found fewer N-insertions in an Asian-associated ancestry cluster than the roughly 670-donor mean. The likely explanation for a cluster of highly shared sequence variants was sequencing artifact. Earlier analysis yielded a pattern in which most TCR beta V segments were productive about 87% or about 30% of the time.

With V trimmed by 3 bases and J by 5 bases, 0 bases remained unmatched. There are 13 residues in the CDR3. Germline-derived CDR1 and CDR2 are SGHVS and FQNEAQ. The PCR used 60 Vbeta and 13 Jbeta primers. In the authors' methods: A later analysis tallied tens of millions of unique TCR beta chains, 10 million to 12 million of them shared. The table came from immunoSEQ multiplex PCR; TCRdb's copy has only in-frame clones and leaves some out. V and J calls plus clone size are reproduced from that table; the DNA served to infer D and trimming. The sample lists approximately 130,000 clones, about four fifths occurring once.

This chain uses TRBV7-8 with TRBJ2-1; 8 nucleotides agree with TRBD2. Sequenced material: PBMCs. This receptor was identified in a woman in her thirties or forties in good health and CMV-seronegative. Written as DNA, the CDR3 is TGTGCCAGCAGCTTGGGACTAGACAATGAGCAGTTCTTC. It yields the protein CASSLGLDNEQFF.